The clone carrying this TCR beta chain has a count of ten or more. The target antigen is unknown. The CDR3 is 14 amino acids. In germline, CDR1 is SGHDT, CDR2 YYEEEE. V lost 7 bases, J lost 8 bases, and 12 bases stayed unmatched. This specimen belongs to a study of early T cells in non-severe SARS-CoV-2 infection. Broader study findings: VDJdb matches were skewed toward anti-spike CD8 T cell responses.

Individual cDNA molecules carried attached unique molecular identifiers. TCRdb re-called the 5' RACE reads with MiXCR, one entry per CDR3 protein. The sample shows around 33,000 distinct CDR3 sequences, over 4.5% of them seen only once. This sequence was found in an adult who was a healthcare worker with PCR-confirmed SARS-CoV-2 infection or an uninfected control (not recorded which). The material sequenced was whole blood. The chain uses TRBV5-6 and TRBJ2-3; TRBD2 matches at 8 bases. This CDR3 reads CASHSAGGSVTQYF. As DNA, the CDR3 is TGTGCCAGCCACTCTGCGGGGGGATCGGTTACGCAGTATTTT.